The T cell receptor (beta chain) under discussion was sequenced for a study of T-cell reconstitution after alpha-beta-depleted transplantation in children. Whole-study results and caveats: Once a year had passed after transplant, T-cell counts and diversity came mostly from newly produced T cells. As was reported, about two months after transplant, alpha-beta T cells came from several hundred expanded graft clones. It was surviving recipient T cells and thymic progenitors that gave some patients high TCRbeta diversity at day 60.

As it was prepared, the TCRbeta library received unique molecular identifiers. MiXCR, applied by TCRdb to the PCR reads, yields one record per CDR3 protein. The sample lists roughly 400,000 distinct CDR3 sequences, approximately 42% seen once, with under 30% in the top ten. This clonotype was found many times. Its specificity is not known. A read error may produce the germline difference seen at one junction end. The CDR3 consists of 10 residues. Germline V gene lookup returns CDR1 LNHNV and CDR2 YYDKDF (reference sequence). The receptor comes from a girl aged 2 to 10 with aplastic anemia, due to receive a stem cell transplant. This sequence joins TRBV15 and TRBJ2-1; a possible D gene is TRBD1 (6 bases). This sample comprised PBMCs, obtained before TCRalphabeta/CD19-depleted stem cell transplant. The CDR3 is CATSRQGQNF. In DNA, the CDR3 is TGTGCCACCAGCAGACAAGGACAGAACTTC.